This T cell receptor beta chain was obtained from a study of metastatic and nonmetastatic thyroid tumors. Study information: Repertoires were compared across blood and tumor or nodule tissue from malignant and benign thyroid patients.

General study results and limits: Reported TCR beta diversity, measured in blood and tumor, was significantly higher for malignant thyroid tumors than for benign nodules.

All patients were treatment-naive before thyroid surgery. In this sample, this clone turned up many times. What it recognizes is unknown. Original processing notes: Built for papillary thyroid cancer, a distant-metastasis classifier drew on CDR3 differences across clinicopathological groups. TCRdb re-called the PCR reads via MiXCR. TCRdb's processing, not the study's, gives the V and J calls here. The table shows about 69,000 clones, with 11% to 15% occurring only once. Sequences were obtained from blood. The TCR sequence derives from a male donor with papillary thyroid cancer or a benign thyroid nodule (not recorded which). Some clones in this sample may be carry-over from other donors' samples.

The CDR3 DNA reads TGCAGCGTCCCGCGGGGGACACTTAACACTGAAGCTTTCTTT. It encodes CSVPRGTLNTEAFF. The genes are TRBV29-1 and TRBJ1-1; a possible D gene is TRBD1 (6 bases). Germline V gives CDR1 SQVTM, CDR2 ANQGSEA. CDR3 length equals 14 residues. V lost 6 bases and J 2 bases, leaving 16 bases between the germline ends.